One and the same sample provided the 8 T cell receptor beta chains below, sequenced in a study of T cells in lung cancer brain metastases. Generated by immunoSEQ multiplex PCR, the TCRdb table keeps only in-frame clones and is missing some. In the table there are 4,400 or so clones, 70% to 90% of which are singletons. Sequenced sample: tumor tissue from the primary lung tumor. All receptors derive from a woman aged 45-60 years with non-small cell lung cancer.

The chain combines TRBV6-4 with TRBJ1-5, with 8 positions matching TRBD1. The CDR3 sequence is 14 residues long. Germline lookup yields CDR1 MRHNA and CDR2 SNTAGT. With V trimmed by 3 bases and J by 2 bases, 0 bases remained unmatched. CDR3 nucleotide sequence: TGTGCCAGCAGTGAGGGACAGGGCAATCAGCCCCAGCATTTT. This gives the protein CASSEGQGNQPQHF.

This clone has only a few counts. V is TRBV5-4 and J is TRBJ1-2; maybe TRBD1 (5 bases). From germline, CDR1 is SGHNT and CDR2 YYREEE (reference sequence). This CDR3 is 17 amino acids long. Deletions cut 3 bases from V and 6 bases from J, with 24 bases between. The CDR3 DNA reads as TGTGCCAGCAGCTCCTTTCCCGGGTGGAGGGGCGAAAATGGCTACACCTTC. Amino acids: CASSSFPGWRGENGYTF.

The chain is built from TRBV28 and TRBJ2-5, with 7 bases that match TRBD1. Germline V gene sequence: CDR1 MDHEN, CDR2 SYDVKM. Trimming cost V 6 bases and J 1 base; bases outside gene matches: 5. The CDR3 spans 14 residues. The CDR3 loop reads CASRSGQAQETQYF. The CDR3 DNA is TGTGCCAGCAGGTCTGGACAGGCCCAAGAGACCCAGTACTTC.

The chain uses TRBV6-1 and TRBJ1-3; D unclear. Germline lookup yields CDR1 MNHNS and CDR2 SASEGT. This CDR3 spans 13 amino acids. Between the trimmed V and J ends, which lost 5 bases and 4 bases, there was a span of 9 bases. CDR3 in amino acids: CASSTAVGNTIYF. For the CDR3, the DNA is TGTGCCAGCAGTACGGCAGTCGGAAACACCATATATTTT.

In the case of this clone: At one boundary the junction diverges from the germline segment, which might be a read error. V gene TRBV29-1 combines with J gene TRBJ1-1; 10 bases are a match to TRBD1. The CDR3 is 13 residues long. Germline loops: CDR1 SQVTM, CDR2 ANQGSEA. CDR3: CSVWRQGASEVFF. CDR3 coding DNA: TGCAGCGTTTGGAGACAGGGGGCCTCTGAAGTTTTCTTT. The entire variable domain, with the rest obtained from reference TRBV29-1 and TRBJ1-1, is as follows: SAVISQKPSRDICQRGTSLTIQCQVDSQVTMMFWYRQQPGQSLTLIATANQGSEATYESGFVIDKFPISRPNLTFSTLTVSNMSPEDSSIYLCSVWRQGASEVFFGQGTRLTVV.

The J gene is TRBJ2-7, the V gene TRBV2; unclear D gene. Germline lookup yields CDR1 SNHLY and CDR2 FYNNEI. CDR3 length: 15 residues. Trimming stripped 1 base from V and 2 bases from J, with 12 bases between. For the CDR3, the DNA is TGTGCCAGCAGTGAAGGGATTCACGTAACCTACGAGCAGTACGTC. Translation gives CASSEGIHVTYEQYV.

The chain uses TRBV9 and TRBJ1-5; 8 bases are a match to TRBD1. The CDR3 covers 15 residues. The germline V gene encodes CDR1 SGDLS and CDR2 YYNGEE. The junction had 5 bases not matched to a gene; V was cut back by 0 bases and J by 6 bases. The DNA for the CDR3 is TGTGCCAGCAGCGTAGACCCGACAGGGGCTCAGCCCCAGCATTTT. Amino acid sequence: CASSVDPTGAQPQHF.

This clone occurred once. The chain has TRBV21-1 and TRBJ2-2; the table's TRBD1 call for D was not verified on the DNA. TRBV21-1 is designated a pseudogene. The CDR3 is 13 residues long. CDR3 bases: TGTGCCGCAGGGGTGAGAAACGGCGGGGAGCTGTTTTTT. Its protein is CAAGVRNGGELFF.